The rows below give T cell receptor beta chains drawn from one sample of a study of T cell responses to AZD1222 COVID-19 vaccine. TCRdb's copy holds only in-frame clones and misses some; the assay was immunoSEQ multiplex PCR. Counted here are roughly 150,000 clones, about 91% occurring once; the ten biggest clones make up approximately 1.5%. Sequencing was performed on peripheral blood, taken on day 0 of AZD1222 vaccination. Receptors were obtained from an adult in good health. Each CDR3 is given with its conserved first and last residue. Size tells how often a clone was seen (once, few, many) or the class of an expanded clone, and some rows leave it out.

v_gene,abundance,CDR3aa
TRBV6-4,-,CARQRKDRGRVSDEQFF
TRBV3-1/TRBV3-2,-,CASSKGTALNYGYTF
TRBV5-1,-,CASSLFGTALDYGYTF
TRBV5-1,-,CASSSGRRQETQYF
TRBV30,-,CAWSLNTEAFF
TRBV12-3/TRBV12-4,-,CASSPDRVGYTF
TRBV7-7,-,CASSLWEGDTEAFF
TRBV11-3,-,CASSHRDKNSPLHF
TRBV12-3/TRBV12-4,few,CASSLVGGTEAFF
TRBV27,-,CASSLLGLGQGTDTQYF
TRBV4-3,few,CASSSRSPPYEQYF
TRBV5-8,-,CAQGQDSTDTQYF
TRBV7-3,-,CASSTGGTGITEAFF
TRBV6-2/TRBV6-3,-,CASSYSGGNYEQYF
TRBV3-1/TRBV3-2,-,CASSQVQGDSPLHF
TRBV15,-,CATSRQKQEQYF
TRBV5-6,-,CASSLWGETQYF
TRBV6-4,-,CASSDLEGTDRGFNGYTF
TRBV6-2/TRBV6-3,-,CASSDPGSEAFF
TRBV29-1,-,CSVTMGNTEAFF
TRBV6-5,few,CASSIGTGGNQPQHF
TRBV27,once,CASSTRDGGSSGNTIYF
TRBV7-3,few,CASSSPRGGVVNEQFF
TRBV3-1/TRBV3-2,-,CASSQGLSYEQYF
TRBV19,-,CASSVRYREEQYF
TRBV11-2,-,CASSPRQGPNYGYTF
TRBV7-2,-,CASSLGPSLNSPLHF
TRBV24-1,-,CATSEGGRWETQYF
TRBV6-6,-,CASSYWGGVVGYTF
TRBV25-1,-,CASSWTGGYGYTF
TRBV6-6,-,CASSYPETYQPQHF
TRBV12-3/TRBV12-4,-,CASSLGQVGYTF
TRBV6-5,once,CASSSRDRGYEQYF
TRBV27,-,CASSATDRGVTTF
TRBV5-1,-,CASSPRGNQPQHF
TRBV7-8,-,CASSLERFRTNYGYTF